The present TCR beta chain was sequenced within a study of T-cell reconstitution after alpha-beta-depleted transplantation in children. This clonotype was detected a few times. Its antigen is currently unknown. Study-level points and caveats: Several hundred rapidly expanded clones from non-depleted graft cells reportedly supplied alpha-beta T cells about two months post-transplant. Surviving thymic progenitors and recipient T cells were the source of high TCRbeta diversity at day 60 in some patients. T-cell counts and diversity were attributed mostly to newly produced T cells one year after transplant.

Preparing the TCRbeta library involved the use of unique molecular identifiers. TCRdb used MiXCR to reprocess the PCR reads, holding one entry per CDR3 protein. The top ten clones hold 11% to 15% of a sample with about 580,000 distinct CDR3 sequences, 23% of them seen once. The V gene's germline CDR1 is DFQATT and CDR2 SNEGSKA (reference sequence). The CDR3 runs 15 residues. J gave up 2 bases and V 5 bases, and 9 bases lay outside the gene matches. This specimen was PBMCs, mostly from graft donor cells, taken 360 days after TCRalphabeta/CD19-depleted stem cell transplant. The V gene is TRBV20-1, the J gene TRBJ2-3; 8 positions agree with TRBD2. This clonotype was sampled from a boy younger than two who had a stem cell transplant for acute myeloid leukemia, so the T cells may come from the graft donor. The CDR3, as DNA: TGCAGTGCTTGCCGGGGGGGCCGGGACACAGATACGCAGTATTTT. Translation: CSACRGGRDTDTQYF.